This T cell receptor beta chain was retrieved from a study of shared clonotypes between healthy human individuals. For each subset, genomic DNA was distributed in equal portions over several immunoSEQ plates. The data were produced by immunoSEQ multiplex PCR, yet TCRdb's version contains in-frame clones alone and is incomplete. The profile shows over a million clones, more than 60% of them singletons. The ends were cut back, 5 bases at V and 0 bases at J, with 10 bases in the middle. The V gene's germline CDR1 is WSHSY and CDR2 SAAADI. The CDR3 is 14 amino acids. This clone was counted between two and nine times.

Sample: memory CD4+ T cells sorted from blood. Subset denoted: CD45RA-negative fraction. The chain carries TRBV10-2 and TRBJ1-1, with D perhaps TRBD1 (6 bases). This TCR came from a man aged 18 to 30 in good health. Here the CDR3 reads CASSQQGMNTEAFF. CDR3 nucleotides: TGCGCCAGCAGTCAACAGGGCATGAACACTGAAGCTTTCTTT.